These 12 T cell receptor beta chains share one sample of origin, sequenced in a study of tissue T cells after allogeneic stem cell transplantation (dated by TCRdb to 2022 to 2024). The library was made by the immunoSEQ multiplex PCR assay. This is the immuneACCESS table as TCRdb keeps it, with only in-frame sequences that have V and J called. A part of the clones is gone; compared with another copy, unresolved V genes explain less than half, and the rest is unexplained. The sample data list under 9,000 clones, and roughly 32% of these were observed just once. The ten largest make up 2.5% to 3.5% of the sample. The time point label, read with the paper, signifies: mouse harvest day 14 after allogeneic transplant. Each mouse graft, delivered by tail vein injection, combined 10^6 splenic CD5+ T cells with 10^7 T-cell-depleted bone marrow cells. The sequenced sample consisted of skin. These receptors originate from a female BALB/c mouse given C57BL/6 T cells with graft-versus-host disease after an allogeneic hematopoietic cell transplant.

There are a few counts of this clone. Any gene name here is a mouse gene name. The sequence runs out 1 residue before the end of the CDR3; the remainder is reconstructed from the germline J gene. V usage is TRBV4 and J usage is TRBJ1-1; TRBD1 is a possible D gene (6 bases). This CDR3 has 14 residues. From germline, CDR1 is LGHDT and CDR2 YNNKQL (reference sequence). Trimming stripped 4 bases from V and 4 bases from J, with 13 bases between. The CDR3 bases that were read are TGTGCCAGCAGCTTTCACAGGGAGGGCACAGAAGTCTTC. Amino acid sequence: CASSFHREGTEVF. From start to end, the CDR3 is CASSFHREGTEVFF.

This clone was seen a handful of times. Gene names denote mouse genes. The read comes to an end 1 residue before the CDR3 does, leaving the germline J gene to fill in the end. V usage is TRBV16 and J usage is TRBJ1-1, with TRBD1 as a possible D gene (5 bases). The CDR3 sequence is 14 residues long. Trimming shortened V by 1 base and J by 2 bases, and 8 bases separated the two germline ends. In germline, CDR1 is SGHSA, CDR2 FRNQAP. CDR3 sequence reads: CASSLAGLNTEVFF. The covered CDR3 bases are TGTGCAAGCAGCTTAGCGGGACTCAACACAGAAGTCTTC.

This clone occurred a few times. Genes and germline are mouse. The DNA ends 1 residue before the CDR3 does, and the rest of the CDR3 is filled in from the germline J gene. The chain links TRBV26 to TRBJ1-3; D gene unclear. Looked up from germline, CDR1 is KGHPV and CDR2 is FQNQEV (reference sequence). V was clipped by 0 bases and J by 0 bases, with 3 bases between them. The CDR3 is 14 residues long. The covered CDR3 bases are TGTGCCAGCAGTCTGTCCAGTTCTGGAAATACGCTCTAT. Translating it yields CASSLSSSGNTLY. The full CDR3 protein is CASSLSSSGNTLYF.

A note on this clone: Mouse germline and gene names are used. The DNA ends 1 residue before the CDR3 does, and the rest of the CDR3 is filled in from the germline J gene. The chain joins TRBV26 to TRBJ2-7; 8 nucleotides match TRBD2. V was clipped by 0 bases and J by 4 bases; unmatched bases: 5. This CDR3 has 15 amino acids. Germline loops: CDR1 KGHPV, CDR2 FQNQEV (reference sequence). CDR3: CASSLSRAGGYEQYF. CDR3 DNA (partial): TGTGCCAGCAGTCTGTCAAGGGCTGGGGGGTATGAACAGTAC. Full variable domain (outside the CDR3, taken from reference TRBV26 and TRBJ2-7): NSKVIQTPRYLVKGQGQKAKMRCIPEKGHPVVFWYQQNKNNEFKFLINFQNQEVLQQIDMTEKRFSAECPSNSPCSLEIQSSEAGDSALYLCASSLSRAGGYEQYFGPGTRLTVL.

About this clone: Germline and genes here are mouse. With the read ending 1 residue before the CDR3 end, the germline J gene is used to fill in that end. The V and J genes are TRBV2 and TRBJ2-7; 8 bases map to TRBD2. Unmatched junction bases numbered 4, after V lost 0 bases and J lost 6 bases. This CDR3 is built from 14 residues. Germline values: CDR1 LGHNA, CDR2 YSYQKL. The CDR3 bases that were read are TGTGCCAGCAGCCAAGAGGGGGGGGCGGTTGAACAGTAC. This codes for CASSQEGGAVEQY. In full, the CDR3 reads CASSQEGGAVEQYF.

With regard to this clone: These gene names are mouse names. The read ends 1 residue shy of where the CDR3 ends; the end is completed using the germline J gene. The chain employs TRBV26 and TRBJ1-2; 7 bases fit TRBD1. Germline CDR1 and CDR2: KGHPV and FQNQEV (reference sequence). V dropped 3 bases and J dropped 6; count of bases not matched to a gene: 1. The CDR3 loop spans 12 amino acids. The CDR3 bases that were read are TGTGCCAGCAGTCTACAGGGGCCCGACTACACC. Protein sequence: CASSLQGPDYT. The full CDR3 reads CASSLQGPDYTF. Variable domain in full (rest from reference TRBV26 and TRBJ1-2): NSKVIQTPRYLVKGQGQKAKMRCIPEKGHPVVFWYQQNKNNEFKFLINFQNQEVLQQIDMTEKRFSAECPSNSPCSLEIQSSEAGDSALYLCASSLQGPDYTFGSGTRLLVI.

Only a few counts were recorded for this clone. Mouse names are used for the genes. Other DNA sequences from this sample encode an identical CDR3 as well. The CDR3: CASSLRGNTEVFF. CDR3 DNA (partial): TGTGCCAGCAGTCTGAGGGGAAACACAGAAGTCTTC. The chain employs TRBV26 and TRBJ1-1; the D gene is possibly TRBD1 (5 bases). Sequencing ends 1 residue short of the CDR3 end; the germline J gene provides the rest. The CDR3 extends over 13 amino acids. V lost 2 bases and J 1 base, leaving 5 bases between the germline ends. Germline V gives CDR1 KGHPV, CDR2 FQNQEV (reference sequence). Full variable domain (remainder filled in from reference TRBV26 and TRBJ1-1): NSKVIQTPRYLVKGQGQKAKMRCIPEKGHPVVFWYQQNKNNEFKFLINFQNQEVLQQIDMTEKRFSAECPSNSPCSLEIQSSEAGDSALYLCASSLRGNTEVFFGKGTRLTVV.

Remarks on this clone: Gene labels here are mouse ones. The CDR3 sequence is CASSEAGGGDAEQFF. The sequenced part of the CDR3 DNA is TGTGCCAGCAGTGAAGCTGGGGGGGGCGATGCTGAGCAGTTC. This chain links TRBV13-1 with TRBJ2-1, with TRBD2 matching over 9 bases. The read gets to within 1 residue of the CDR3 end, and the germline J gene fills in the rest. Unmatched junction bases numbered 5, after V lost 2 bases and J lost 5 bases. CDR3 size: 15 residues. Germline CDR1 reads NSHNY; CDR2 reads SYGAGN.

This clone was picked up a small number of times. The gene names here belong to mouse. The read terminates 1 residue ahead of where the CDR3 ends, so the germline J gene completes it. The V call is TRBV4, the J call TRBJ2-4; 7 nucleotides align to TRBD1. This CDR3 region has 14 residues. The junction had 2 bases not matched to a gene; V was cut back by 5 bases and J by 0 bases. Per germline, CDR1 LGHDT and CDR2 YNNKQL (reference sequence). The CDR3 bases that were read are TGTGCCAGCAGCGGGACAGTTAGTCAAAACACCTTGTAC. Its translation: CASSGTVSQNTLY. The CDR3 in its entirety is CASSGTVSQNTLYF.

As concerns this clone: These gene names are mouse names. The CDR3 end is not reached by the read, which stops 1 residue before it; the germline J gene fills it in. The rearrangement links TRBV13-3 to TRBJ2-7; D perhaps matches TRBD2 (6 bases). Germline CDR1 NNHDY, CDR2 SYVADS. Trimming took 6 bases from V and 3 from J, leaving 13 bases between them. The CDR3 loop spans 13 amino acids. The CDR3 bases that were read are TGTGCCAGCACCCCTCTGGGGCACTATGAACAGTAC. Amino acid sequence: CASTPLGHYEQY. The whole CDR3 region reads CASTPLGHYEQYF.

As to this clone: Gene names and germline match the mouse. The observed sequence ends 1 residue before the CDR3 terminus, with the missing tail filled in from the germline J gene. The chain is built from TRBV23 and TRBJ2-2; the D call TRBD1 from the table was never checked on the DNA. This CDR3 spans 15 amino acids. In germline, CDR1 is KGHTA, CDR2 FQNQQP. The part of the CDR3 DNA that was read is TGCTCCAGCAGTCAATGGACAGCAAACACCGGGCAGCTCTAC. It is translated as CSSSQWTANTGQLY. The entire CDR3 reads CSSSQWTANTGQLYF.

To note about this clone: Gene names are mouse gene names. The read terminates 1 residue before the CDR3 end, so the remaining end is supplied by the germline J gene. This chain joins TRBV26 and TRBJ2-5, with D perhaps matching TRBD1 (6 bases). This CDR3 region has 13 residues. The ends were cut back, 5 bases at V and 1 base at J, with 7 bases in the middle. CDR1 KGHPV and CDR2 FQNQEV come from the germline V gene (reference sequence). The sequenced part of the CDR3 DNA is TGTGCCAGCAGTTCAGGGGACCAAGACACCCAGTAC. Its protein is CASSSGDQDTQY. From start to end, the CDR3 is CASSSGDQDTQYF.